Included here is one TCR beta chain sequence, with context. Its antigen is still unknown. The read ends 3 residues before the CDR3 terminus; that terminus is restored from the germline J gene. The source of the sample is a study of TET2 disruption in CD19-targeted CAR T cells. Assay: immunoSEQ multiplex PCR; the TCRdb copy retains only in-frame clones and omits some. The ten most abundant clones cover 1.5% to 2% of a sample with tens of thousands of clones. Treatment specified: autologous CTL019 cells: CD19 CAR with 4-1BB and CD3 zeta domains. The CD19 CAR carried TCR zeta and 4-1BB signaling domains. CTL019 was manufactured from peripheral blood T cells obtained by leukapheresis. The germline V gene has CDR1 SGHRS and CDR2 YFSETQ. The CDR3 runs 16 residues.

This material consisted of CD8- CAR+ T cells sorted from cultured blood T cells, taken for CD19 CAR T cell therapy. The sample's subset: CD8-negative CAR-positive T cells from the infusion product. The sequence derives from a man between 65 and 79 years old with chronic lymphocytic leukemia. The genes are TRBV5-1 and TRBJ1-4; 8 nucleotides agree with TRBD1. The CDR3 sequence is CASSPMARGPDSPLFF. Incomplete CDR3 DNA: TGCGCCAGCAGCCCGATGGCCAGGGGGCCGGATTCACCA.